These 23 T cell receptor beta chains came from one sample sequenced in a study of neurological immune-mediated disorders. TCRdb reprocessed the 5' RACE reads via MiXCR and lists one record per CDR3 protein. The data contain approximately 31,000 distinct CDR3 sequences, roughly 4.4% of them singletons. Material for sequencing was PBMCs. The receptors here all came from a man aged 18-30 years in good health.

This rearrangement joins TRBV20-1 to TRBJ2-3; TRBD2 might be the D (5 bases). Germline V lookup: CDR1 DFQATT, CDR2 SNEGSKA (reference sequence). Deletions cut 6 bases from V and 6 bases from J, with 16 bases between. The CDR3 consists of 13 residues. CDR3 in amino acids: CSAKLGSVDTQYF. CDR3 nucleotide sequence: TGCAGTGCAAAGTTAGGGAGCGTGGATACGCAGTATTTT.

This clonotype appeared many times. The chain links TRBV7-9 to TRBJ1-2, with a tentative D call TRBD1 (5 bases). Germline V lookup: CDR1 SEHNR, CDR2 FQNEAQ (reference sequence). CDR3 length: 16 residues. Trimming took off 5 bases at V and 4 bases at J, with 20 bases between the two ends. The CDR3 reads CASSPRGGTDTYGYTF. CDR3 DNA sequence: TGTGCCAGCAGCCCACGTGGCGGGACGGACACCTATGGCTACACCTTC.

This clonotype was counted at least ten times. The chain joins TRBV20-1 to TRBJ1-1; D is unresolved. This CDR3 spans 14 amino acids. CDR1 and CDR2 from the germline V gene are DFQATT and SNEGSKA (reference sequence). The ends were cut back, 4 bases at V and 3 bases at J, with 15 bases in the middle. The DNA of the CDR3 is TGCAGTGCTATTTCCCCCAAGTCAGACACTGAAGCTTTCTTT. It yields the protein CSAISPKSDTEAFF.

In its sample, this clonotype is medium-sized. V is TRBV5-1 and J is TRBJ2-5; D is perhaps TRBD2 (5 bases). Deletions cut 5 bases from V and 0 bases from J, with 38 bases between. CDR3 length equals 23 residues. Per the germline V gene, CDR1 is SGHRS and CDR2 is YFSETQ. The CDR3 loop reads CASRKTRDGLDAALRKYQETQYF. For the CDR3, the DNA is TGCGCCAGCAGAAAGACCCGGGATGGGCTGGACGCAGCCCTCAGGAAGTACCAAGAGACCCAGTACTTC.

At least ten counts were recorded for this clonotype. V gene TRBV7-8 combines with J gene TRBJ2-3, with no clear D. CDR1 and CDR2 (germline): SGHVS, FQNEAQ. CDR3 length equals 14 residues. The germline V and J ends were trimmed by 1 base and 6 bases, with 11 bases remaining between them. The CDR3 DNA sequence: TGTGCCAGCAGCTTAGGGCAAAGGGCGGATACGCAGTATTTT. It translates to CASSLGQRADTQYF.

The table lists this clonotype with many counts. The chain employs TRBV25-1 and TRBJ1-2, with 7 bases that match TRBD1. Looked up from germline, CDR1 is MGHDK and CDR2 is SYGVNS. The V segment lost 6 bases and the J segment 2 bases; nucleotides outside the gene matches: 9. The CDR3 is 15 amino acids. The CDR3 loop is CASSPVAGGNYGYTF. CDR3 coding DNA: TGTGCCAGCAGCCCCGTGGCAGGGGGAAACTATGGCTACACCTTC.

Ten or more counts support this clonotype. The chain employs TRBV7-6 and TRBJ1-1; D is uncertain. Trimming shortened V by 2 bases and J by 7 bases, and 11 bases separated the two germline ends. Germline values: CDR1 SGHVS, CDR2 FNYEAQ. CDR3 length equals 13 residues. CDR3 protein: CASSLSDGGEAFF. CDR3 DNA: TGTGCCAGCAGCTTATCGGACGGAGGTGAAGCTTTCTTT. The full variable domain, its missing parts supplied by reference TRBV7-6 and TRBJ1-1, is GAGVSQSPRYKVTKRGQDVALRCDPISGHVSLYWYRQALGQGPEFLTYFNYEAQQDKSGLPNDRFSAERPEGSISTLTIQRTEQRDSAMYRCASSLSDGGEAFFGQGTRLTVV.

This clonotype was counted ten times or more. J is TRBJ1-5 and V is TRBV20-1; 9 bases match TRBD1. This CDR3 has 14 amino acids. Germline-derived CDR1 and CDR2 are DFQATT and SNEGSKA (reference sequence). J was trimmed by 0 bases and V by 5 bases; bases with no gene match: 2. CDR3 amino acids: CSAGTGNSNQPQHF. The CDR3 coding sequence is TGCAGTGCTGGGACAGGGAATAGCAATCAGCCCCAGCATTTT.

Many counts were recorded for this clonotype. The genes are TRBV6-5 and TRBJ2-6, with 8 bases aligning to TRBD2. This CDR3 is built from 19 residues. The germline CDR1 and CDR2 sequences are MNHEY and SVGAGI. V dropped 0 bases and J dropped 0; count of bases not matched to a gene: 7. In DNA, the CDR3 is TGTGCCAGCAGTTACTCGATTCTAGCGGGTTCCTCTGGGGCCAACGTCCTGACTTTC. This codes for CASSYSILAGSSGANVLTF.

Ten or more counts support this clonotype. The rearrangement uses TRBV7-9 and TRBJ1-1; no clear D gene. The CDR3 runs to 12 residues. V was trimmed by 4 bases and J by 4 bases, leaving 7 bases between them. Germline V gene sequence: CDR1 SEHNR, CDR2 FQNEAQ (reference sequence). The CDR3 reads CASSYEGTEAFF. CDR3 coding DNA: TGTGCCAGCAGCTATGAGGGCACTGAAGCTTTCTTT.

CDR3 sequence: CASSQLRGASNEQFF. CDR3 sequence (DNA): TGTGCCAGCAGCCAACTCAGGGGTGCATCCAATGAGCAGTTCTTC. The chain uses TRBV14 and TRBJ2-1; D possibly corresponds to TRBD1 (6 bases). The CDR3 runs to 15 residues. Per the germline V gene, CDR1 is SGHDN and CDR2 is FVKESK. The V end lost 2 bases, the J end lost 6 bases, and 14 bases lay between the germline ends.

The CDR3 is CSAYIRQGLGGNTIYF. CDR3 DNA: TGCAGTGCTTATATCAGACAGGGATTGGGGGGAAACACCATATATTTT. The chain uses TRBV20-1 and TRBJ1-3; 7 bases match TRBD1. With 5 bases clipped from V and 4 bases from J, the junction kept 14 bases outside the gene matches. The length of the CDR3 is 16 residues. Germline CDR1 DFQATT, CDR2 SNEGSKA (reference sequence).

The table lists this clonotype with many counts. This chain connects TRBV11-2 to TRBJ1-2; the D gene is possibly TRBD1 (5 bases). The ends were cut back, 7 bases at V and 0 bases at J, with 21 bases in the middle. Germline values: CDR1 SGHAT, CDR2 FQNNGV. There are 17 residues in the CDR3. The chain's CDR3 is CASTPLGAHQSNYGYTF. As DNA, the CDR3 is TGTGCCAGCACCCCGCTTGGGGCACACCAATCTAACTATGGCTACACCTTC. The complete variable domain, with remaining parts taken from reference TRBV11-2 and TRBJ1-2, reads EAGVAQSPRYKIIEKRQSVAFWCNPISGHATLYWYQQILGQGPKLLIQFQNNGVVDDSQLPKDRFSAERLKGVDSTLKIQPAKLEDSAVYLCASTPLGAHQSNYGYTFGSGTRLTVV.

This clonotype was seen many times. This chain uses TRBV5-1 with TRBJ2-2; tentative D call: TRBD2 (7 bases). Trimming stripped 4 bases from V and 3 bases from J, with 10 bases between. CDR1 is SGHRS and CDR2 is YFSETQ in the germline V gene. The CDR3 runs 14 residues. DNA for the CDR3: TGCGCCAGCAGCACAGGGAGGGACACCGGGGAGCTGTTTTTT. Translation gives CASSTGRDTGELFF. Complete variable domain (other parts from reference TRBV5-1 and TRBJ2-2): KAGVTQTPRYLIKTRGQQVTLSCSPISGHRSVSWYQQTPGQGLQFLFEYFSETQRNKGNFPGRFSGRQFSNSRSEMNVSTLELGDSALYLCASSTGRDTGELFFGEGSRLTVL.

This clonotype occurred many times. The CDR3 region is CSARHQGLGYNEQFF. CDR3 DNA sequence: TGCAGTGCTAGACACCAAGGACTGGGGTACAATGAGCAGTTCTTC. V gene TRBV20-1 combines with J gene TRBJ2-1; maybe TRBD2 (5 bases). The CDR3 length is 15 residues. Germline CDR1 reads DFQATT; CDR2 reads SNEGSKA (reference sequence). Trimming stripped 2 bases from V and 4 bases from J, with 15 bases between.

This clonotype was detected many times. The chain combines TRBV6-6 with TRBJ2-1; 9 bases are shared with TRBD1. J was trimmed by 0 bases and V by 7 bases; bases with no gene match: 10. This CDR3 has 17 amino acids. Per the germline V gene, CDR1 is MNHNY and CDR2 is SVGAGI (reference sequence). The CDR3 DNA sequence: TGTGCCAGCAATAACAGGGGGCTCCCTAGCTCCTACAATGAGCAGTTCTTC. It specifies CASNNRGLPSSYNEQFF.

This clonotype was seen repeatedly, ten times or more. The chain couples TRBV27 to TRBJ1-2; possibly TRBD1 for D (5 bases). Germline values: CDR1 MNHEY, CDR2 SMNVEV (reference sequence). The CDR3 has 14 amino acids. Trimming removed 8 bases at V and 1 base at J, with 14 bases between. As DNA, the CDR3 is TGTGCCAGCCTGAACGGGGGGGATAACTATGGCTACACCTTC. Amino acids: CASLNGGDNYGYTF.

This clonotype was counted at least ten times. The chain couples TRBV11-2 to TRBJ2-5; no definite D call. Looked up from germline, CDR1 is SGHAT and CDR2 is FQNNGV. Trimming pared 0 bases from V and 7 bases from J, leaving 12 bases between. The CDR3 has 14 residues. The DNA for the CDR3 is TGTGCCAGCAGCTTAGAGCCGGGTCTTGGGACCCAGTACTTC. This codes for CASSLEPGLGTQYF.

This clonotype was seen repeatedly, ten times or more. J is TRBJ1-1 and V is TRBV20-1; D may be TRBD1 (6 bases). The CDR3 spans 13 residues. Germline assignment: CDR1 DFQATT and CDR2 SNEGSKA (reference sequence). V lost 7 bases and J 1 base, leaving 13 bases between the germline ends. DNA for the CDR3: TGCAGTGAATCCCGGACAGAGAACACTGAAGCTTTCTTT. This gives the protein CSESRTENTEAFF.

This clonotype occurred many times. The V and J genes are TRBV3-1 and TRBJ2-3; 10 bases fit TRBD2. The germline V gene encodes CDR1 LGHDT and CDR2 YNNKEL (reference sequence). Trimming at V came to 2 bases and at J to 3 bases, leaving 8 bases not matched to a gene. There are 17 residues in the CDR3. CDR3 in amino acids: CASSQSGGDDGTDTQYF. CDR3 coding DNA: TGTGCCAGCAGCCAAAGCGGGGGGGACGATGGAACAGATACGCAGTATTTT.

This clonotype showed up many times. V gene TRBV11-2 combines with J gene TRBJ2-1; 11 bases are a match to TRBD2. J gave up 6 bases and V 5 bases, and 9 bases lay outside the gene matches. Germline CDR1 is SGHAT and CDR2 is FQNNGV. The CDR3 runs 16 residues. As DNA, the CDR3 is TGTGCCAGCAGCGAACTTGGTAGCGGGGGGGCCAATGAGCAGTTCTTC. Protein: CASSELGSGGANEQFF.

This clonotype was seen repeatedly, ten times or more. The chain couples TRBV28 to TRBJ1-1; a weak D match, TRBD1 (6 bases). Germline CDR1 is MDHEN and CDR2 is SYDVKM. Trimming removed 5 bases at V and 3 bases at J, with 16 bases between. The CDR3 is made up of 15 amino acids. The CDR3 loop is CASSPPGADDTEAFF. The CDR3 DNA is TGTGCCAGCAGTCCCCCAGGGGCGGATGACACTGAAGCTTTCTTT.

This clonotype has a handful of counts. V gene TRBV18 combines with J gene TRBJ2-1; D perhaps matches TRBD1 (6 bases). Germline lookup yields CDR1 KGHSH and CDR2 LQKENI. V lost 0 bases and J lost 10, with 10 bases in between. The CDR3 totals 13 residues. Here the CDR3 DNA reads TGTGCCAGCTCACCACCGGGACAAGGGGAGCAGTTCTTC. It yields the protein CASSPPGQGEQFF.